The 17 T cell receptor beta chains presented below share a single source sample, sequenced in a study of cytomegalovirus exposure and HLA in healthy donors. PCR was performed using 60 Vbeta and 13 Jbeta primers. Sequencing was performed with immunoSEQ multiplex PCR; in TCRdb, only in-frame clones are kept and a portion is missing. The sample has about 150,000 clones; roughly 63% are singletons. Sample: PBMCs. The receptors stem from a woman in her sixties in good health and CMV-seropositive.

V and J are TRBV7-2 and TRBJ2-7, with 8 bases aligning to TRBD1. Germline values: CDR1 SGHTA, CDR2 FQGNSA. The CDR3 consists of 15 residues. With V trimmed by 1 base and J by 4 bases, 6 bases remained unmatched. CDR3: CASSLGTGTGYEQYF. The DNA of the CDR3 is TGTGCCAGCAGCTTAGGGACTGGGACAGGTTACGAGCAGTACTTC.

The CDR3 spells CASSYSAGYEQYF. CDR3 nucleotide sequence: TGTGCCAGCAGTTACTCAGCCGGGTACGAGCAGTACTTC. This chain uses TRBV6-5 with TRBJ2-7; no definite D call. The CDR3 extends over 13 amino acids. Trimming cost V 0 bases and J 4 bases, with 7 bases left between them. The germline V gene encodes CDR1 MNHEY and CDR2 SVGAGI.

This clone was found a few times. The chain uses TRBV14 and TRBJ2-5; TRBD2 matches 10 bases. Germline V gene lookup returns CDR1 SGHDN and CDR2 FVKESK. V gave up 4 bases and J gave up 4 bases; unmatched junction bases: 3. CDR3 length: 14 amino acids. In DNA, the CDR3 is TGTGCCAGCAGCCCGGGACTAGCGCGAGAGACCCAGTACTTC. It yields the protein CASSPGLARETQYF. Full variable domain (remainder filled in from reference TRBV14 and TRBJ2-5): EAGVTQFPSHSVIEKGQTVTLRCDPISGHDNLYWYRRVMGKEIKFLLHFVKESKQDESGMPNNRFLAERTGGTYSTLKVQPAELEDSGVYFCASSPGLARETQYFGPGTRLLVL.

The CDR3 here is CASSQQGNYGYTF. Here the CDR3 DNA reads TGTGCCAGCTCACAACAGGGAAACTATGGCTACACCTTC. V usage is TRBV18 and J usage is TRBJ1-2; TRBD1 might be the D (6 bases). V gave up 4 bases and J gave up 2 bases, with 8 bases separating them. CDR3 length: 13 residues. Germline CDR1 is KGHSH and CDR2 is LQKENI.

This clone was detected a few times. This rearrangement joins TRBV19 to TRBJ2-4; 12 bases align to TRBD2. The CDR3 has 18 residues. The V and J ends lost 6 bases and 0 bases, in that order; junction bases with no gene match: 9. The germline V gene has CDR1 LNHDA and CDR2 SQIVND (reference sequence). CDR3 sequence (DNA): TGTGCCAGTAGCGAGACTAGCGGGAGAACAATAGCCAAAAACATTCAGTACTTC. This sequence encodes CASSETSGRTIAKNIQYF.

The chain recombines TRBV7-2 with TRBJ2-7; D call uncertain. Germline loops: CDR1 SGHTA, CDR2 FQGNSA. Trimming cost V 1 base and J 0 bases, with 16 bases left between them. This CDR3 has 17 amino acids. CDR3 sequence (DNA): TGTGCCAGCAGCTTAGGTCCGCCGGGTCATAGCTCCTACGAGCAGTACTTC. It is translated as CASSLGPPGHSSYEQYF.

The chain combines TRBV29-1 with TRBJ2-3; 9 positions agree with TRBD2. The CDR3 runs 14 residues. The germline V gene encodes CDR1 SQVTM and CDR2 ANQGSEA. The V segment lost 5 bases and the J segment 1 base; nucleotides outside the gene matches: 4. CDR3 sequence (DNA): TGCAGCGTTCGCAGACTAGCGGGCACAGATACGCAGTATTTT. This translates into CSVRRLAGTDTQYF.

This sequence joins TRBV27 and TRBJ1-5; weak D call: TRBD1 (5 bases). Germline V gives CDR1 MNHEY, CDR2 SMNVEV (reference sequence). V shed 6 bases and J shed 9 bases, with 15 bases lying between them. The CDR3 consists of 13 residues. The CDR3 nucleotides are TGTGCCAGCAGCCCGACAGTCCGCGGGCCCCAGCATTTT. Its protein is CASSPTVRGPQHF.

This chain links TRBV7-6 with TRBJ1-1, with D uncertain. The CDR3 extends over 13 amino acids. Germline CDR1 reads SGHVS; CDR2 reads FNYEAQ. Trimming removed 1 base from V and 3 bases from J, with 6 bases in between. CDR3 residues: CASSLEEDTEAFF. For the CDR3, the DNA is TGTGCCAGCAGCTTAGAGGAGGACACTGAAGCTTTCTTT.

This clone was observed a few times. The chain has TRBV7-3 and TRBJ2-1; 13 bases are a match to TRBD2. Trimming removed 4 bases from V and 8 bases from J; junction bases left unmatched: 5. The CDR3 extends over 15 amino acids. CDR1 and CDR2 from the germline V gene are SGHTA and FQGTGA. CDR3: CASSYGLAGVDEQFF. The CDR3 DNA reads as TGTGCCAGCAGCTACGGACTAGCGGGAGTCGATGAGCAGTTCTTC.

The J gene is TRBJ2-3, the V gene TRBV11-1; 8 bases agree with TRBD2. Germline CDR1 and CDR2: SGHAT and FQDESV (reference sequence). The CDR3 has 17 amino acids. The V segment lost 1 base and the J segment 0 bases; nucleotides outside the gene matches: 6. The CDR3 DNA sequence: TGTGCCAGCAGCTTAGATTTCTCTAGCGGGAGCACAGATACGCAGTATTTT. As protein: CASSLDFSSGSTDTQYF. The variable domain in full, with the rest retrieved from reference TRBV11-1 and TRBJ2-3, is EAEVAQSPRYKITEKSQAVAFWCDPISGHATLYWYRQILGQGPELLVQFQDESVVDDSQLPKDRFSAERLKGVDSTLKIQPAELGDSAMYLCASSLDFSSGSTDTQYFGPGTRLTVL.

This clone turned up a few times. The genes are TRBV7-8 and TRBJ1-1; D gene ambiguous. The V gene lost 1 base and the J gene lost 1 base, with 10 bases spanning the gap. Germline V CDR1 and CDR2: SGHVS, FQNEAQ. The CDR3 totals 15 residues. The CDR3 region has the DNA TGTGCCAGCAGCTTAGATGTCAAGCCGAACACTGAAGCTTTCTTT. It is translated as CASSLDVKPNTEAFF.

This chain connects TRBV27 to TRBJ2-3, with TRBD1 matching 8 bases. Germline CDR1 is MNHEY and CDR2 is SMNVEV (reference sequence). V shed 3 bases and J 1 base; nucleotides not matched to a gene: 3. This CDR3 comprises 15 residues. The CDR3 region has the DNA TGTGCCAGCAGTTTTTCGACAGGGGGCACAGATACGCAGTATTTT. The encoded protein is CASSFSTGGTDTQYF.

This clone was seen only a few times. The chain combines TRBV28 with TRBJ2-1, with TRBD1 matching 9 bases. This CDR3 has 16 residues. The V segment lost 5 bases and the J segment 0 bases; nucleotides outside the gene matches: 5. The germline CDR1 and CDR2 sequences are MDHEN and SYDVKM. The CDR3 protein is CASSPPDRGSYNEQFF. The CDR3, as DNA: TGTGCCAGCAGTCCCCCGGACAGGGGCTCCTACAATGAGCAGTTCTTC.

The chain is built from TRBV9 and TRBJ2-7, with 8 bases aligning to TRBD2. Germline values: CDR1 SGDLS, CDR2 YYNGEE. The CDR3 is 18 amino acids. V shed 2 bases and J 0 bases; nucleotides not matched to a gene: 13. The CDR3 region is CASSVGTGTRGSSYEQYF. In DNA form, the CDR3 reads TGTGCCAGCAGCGTGGGAACCGGGACTAGGGGAAGCTCCTACGAGCAGTACTTC.

V usage is TRBV5-1 and J usage is TRBJ2-7, with 9 nucleotides matching TRBD2. The junction had 11 bases not matched to a gene; V was cut back by 2 bases and J by 5 bases. Germline V gene lookup returns CDR1 SGHRS and CDR2 YFSETQ. CDR3 length: 16 amino acids. Here the CDR3 DNA reads TGCGCCAGCAGCTTTGAGACTAGCGGATCCTGGGACGAGCAGTACTTC. It specifies CASSFETSGSWDEQYF.

This clone was seen more than once but under ten times. The V gene is TRBV6-5, the J gene TRBJ2-5, with 11 positions matching TRBD2. The germline V gene has CDR1 MNHEY and CDR2 SVGAGI. The V segment lost 5 bases and the J segment 5 bases; nucleotides outside the gene matches: 7. The CDR3 length is 15 residues. The CDR3 spells CASSGIAGGHETQYF. In nucleotides, the CDR3 is TGTGCCAGCAGTGGCATAGCGGGAGGGCACGAGACCCAGTACTTC.